A selection of T cell receptor beta chains follows, all from one sample in a study of blood T cell repertoires in COVID-19. Clones were read by immunoSEQ multiplex PCR, and TCRdb kept only the in-frame ones, dropping some. The sample carries 95,000 to 150,000 clones, about 86% recorded once. Sequenced input: peripheral blood. Source of these receptors: a woman in her forties or fifties with acute or convalescent COVID-19. Both conserved end residues are part of each CDR3. A D gene is named only where the DNA matches it firmly. Expanded clones are given a class, and other clones once, few, many or no size at all.

TRBD1,TRBJ1-2,.,TRBV5-1,TGCGCCAGCAGGAAGGGGGACAGGGTCAACTATGGCTACACCTTC,CASRKGDRVNYGYTF
.,TRBJ2-1,.,TRBV30,TGTGCCTGGAAAGGGGATTACAATGAGCAGTTCTTC,CAWKGDYNEQFF
.,TRBJ1-1,.,TRBV19,TGTGCCAGTAGGAACAGGGTAAACACTGAAGCTTTCTTT,CASRNRVNTEAFF
TRBD1,TRBJ2-1,.,TRBV10-3,TGTGCCACGGCAACCAAGGGGACAGGTCCACCTTACTCCTACAATGAGCAGTTCTTC,CATATKGTGPPYSYNEQFF
.,TRBJ2-1,.,TRBV4-1,TGCGCCAGCAGCCAAGACCCCTTTATCGATGAGCAGTTCTTC,CASSQDPFIDEQFF
.,TRBJ2-5,.,TRBV29-1,TGCAGCGTTTTCCCTCCGCGACATCAAGAGACCCAGTACTTC,CSVFPPRHQETQYF
.,TRBJ2-5,.,TRBV6-6,TGTGCCAGCAGTGAGGCGGTGCTGCCCCAAGAGACCCAGTACTTC,CASSEAVLPQETQYF
TRBD2,TRBJ2-3,.,TRBV5-4,TGTGCCAGCAGCTTGGCCGAGCGGGAGTTCACAGATACGCAGTATTTT,CASSLAEREFTDTQYF
.,TRBJ2-1,.,TRBV7-9,TGTGCCAGCAGCATGCAGACGACTAGCAATGAGCAGTTCTTC,CASSMQTTSNEQFF
.,TRBJ2-1,.,TRBV9,TGTGCCAGCAGCGTAGGGACTCTGCAGTTCTTC,CASSVGTLQFF
TRBD2,TRBJ2-1,once,TRBV4-3,TGCGCCAGCAGCCAAGTGGCGGGGGGTTTGTACAATGAGCAGTTCTTC,CASSQVAGGLYNEQFF
.,TRBJ1-3,.,TRBV19,TGTGCCAGTAGTATACAGGGGACCGCTGGAAACACCATATATTTT,CASSIQGTAGNTIYF
.,TRBJ2-7,.,TRBV6-5,TGTGCCAGCAGTTACCGGGGCGAGCAGTACTTC,CASSYRGEQYF
.,TRBJ2-7,.,TRBV7-2,TGTGCCAGCAGCTTGTGGCAGGGTAACGAGCAGTACTTC,CASSLWQGNEQYF
.,TRBJ2-3,few,TRBV6-6,TGTGCCAGCAGATCGAGCGGAGATACGCAGTATTTT,CASRSSGDTQYF
TRBD1,TRBJ1-6,once,TRBV7-9,TGTGCCAGCAGCCCGACAGGGGGATCCTATAATTCACCCCTCCACTTT,CASSPTGGSYNSPLHF
TRBD1,TRBJ1-6,few,TRBV5-1,TGCGCCAGCAGCCCCGGGACAGGGGGTTCTTATTCACCCCTCCACTTT,CASSPGTGGSYSPLHF
TRBD1,TRBJ2-5,.,TRBV5-1,TGCGCCAGCAGAGGCACAGGGGGCTCAAGTATTGGAGAGACCCAGTACTTC,CASRGTGGSSIGETQYF
TRBD1,TRBJ1-4,.,TRBV6-5,TGTGCCACCAGGGACAGGTCTGCAACTAATGAAAAACTGTTTTTT,CATRDRSATNEKLFF
TRBD2,TRBJ2-7,once,TRBV7-8,TGTGCCAGCAGCTTACGGCCCGGGAGGTACGAGCAGTACTTC,CASSLRPGRYEQYF
TRBD1,TRBJ1-2,few,TRBV5-8,TGTGCCAGCAGCAGGTGGACAGGGGGCGTCCCCAACTATGGCTACACCTTC,CASSRWTGGVPNYGYTF
TRBD1,TRBJ2-5,.,TRBV5-5,TGTGCCAGCAGCTTGGCAGGGGGCTACCAAGAGACCCAGTACTTC,CASSLAGGYQETQYF
.,TRBJ1-2,.,TRBV13,TGTGCCAGCAGCATCGGACAGAATAACTATGGCTACACCTTC,CASSIGQNNYGYTF
TRBD2,TRBJ2-2,.,TRBV7-9,TGTGCCAGCAGCCAGGGACTAGCTGGGGGTAACACCGGGGAGCTGTTTTTT,CASSQGLAGGNTGELFF
.,TRBJ1-2,.,TRBV5-6,TGTGCCAGCAGCCCCGACAGGATCTATGGCTACACCTTC,CASSPDRIYGYTF
.,TRBJ1-1,.,TRBV12-3/TRBV12-4,TGTGCCAGCAGTCTACAGGGAGGGACTGAAGCTTTCTTT,CASSLQGGTEAFF
TRBD2,TRBJ2-1,.,TRBV7-2,TGTGCCAGCAGCCCATCTAGCGGAGCTTTCACCTACAATGAGCAGTTCTTC,CASSPSSGAFTYNEQFF
TRBD2,TRBJ2-7,.,TRBV19,TGTGCCAGTAGTCTCCGCGGGGGTTTCTACGAGCAGTACTTC,CASSLRGGFYEQYF
.,TRBJ2-2,.,TRBV9,TGTGCCAGCAGCCCCGGCGGCGGGGTCGGGGAGCTGTTTTTT,CASSPGGGVGELFF
TRBD2,TRBJ2-7,.,TRBV18,TGTGCCAGCTCAGGAGGACTAGCGGGAGAGGGCTACGAGCAGTACTTC,CASSGGLAGEGYEQYF
TRBD1,TRBJ1-2,once,TRBV7-8,TGTGCCAGCAGCCCGCGGACAGGGCCGAACTATGGCTACACCTTC,CASSPRTGPNYGYTF
TRBD1,TRBJ1-2,.,TRBV6-5,TGTGCCAGCAGGGCAGGGGGTAACTATGGCTACACCTTC,CASRAGGNYGYTF
.,TRBJ1-1,.,TRBV19,TGTGCCAGTAGTCTACAGAGCCCGGCAGCTTTCTTT,CASSLQSPAAFF
TRBD2,TRBJ2-1,.,TRBV4-3,TGCGCCAGCAGCCAAGAGTACGGGACTAGCGGGTTATATGAGCAGTTCTTC,CASSQEYGTSGLYEQFF
TRBD1,TRBJ1-5,.,TRBV29-1,TGCAGCGTTATTGGACAGGGGGCTCATCAGCCCCAGCATTTT,CSVIGQGAHQPQHF
TRBD1,TRBJ2-7,.,TRBV7-2,TGTGCCAGCAGCCTCATCGACAGGGCTTTAGGAGAGCAGTACTTC,CASSLIDRALGEQYF
TRBD1,TRBJ1-6,.,TRBV15,TGTGCCACCAGCAGATTCCGGACAGGGGGCTATAATTCACCCCTCCACTTT,CATSRFRTGGYNSPLHF
TRBD1,TRBJ1-5,many,TRBV29-1,TGCAGCGTCGCATCGGGGGACAGGGACTTAGAGCAGCCCCAGCATTTT,CSVASGDRDLEQPQHF
TRBD1,TRBJ2-3,.,TRBV29-1,TGCAGCGTCCTTCCGGGACAGGGGAACACAAATACGCAGTATTTT,CSVLPGQGNTNTQYF
TRBD1,TRBJ2-5,.,TRBV28,TGTGCCAGCAGTTTAATCAGGGACAGGGAGGGGACCCAGTACTTC,CASSLIRDREGTQYF
.,TRBJ1-1,.,TRBV18,TGTGCCAGCTCCCCCGACGGGGGAAACACTGAAGCTTTCTTT,CASSPDGGNTEAFF
.,TRBJ1-1,.,TRBV5-4,TGTGCCAGCAGCTTCACCGACATGGGCACTGAAGCTTTCTTT,CASSFTDMGTEAFF
.,TRBJ1-1,.,TRBV7-9,TGTGCCAGCAGCTTACTGACGGGAGGCACTGAAGCTTTCTTT,CASSLLTGGTEAFF
.,TRBJ1-1,.,TRBV7-3,TGTGCCAGCAGCACTCAGGGTTATGGCACTGAAGCTTTCTTT,CASSTQGYGTEAFF
TRBD2,TRBJ2-1,.,TRBV7-8,TGTGCCAGCAGCTTAACTAGCGGGGGGTTGAATGAGCAGTTCTTC,CASSLTSGGLNEQFF
.,TRBJ2-1,.,TRBV30,TGTGCCTGGAGACCTCCGCCGGTTTACAATGAGCAGTTCTTC,CAWRPPPVYNEQFF
TRBD2,TRBJ2-2,.,TRBV7-8,TGTGCCAGCAGCCCAATTACCGGGGGGTCGAACACCGGGGAGCTGTTTTTT,CASSPITGGSNTGELFF
TRBD1,TRBJ2-6,few,TRBV4-3,TGCGCCAGCAGCCTCGAGACAGGGTCAACGTCTGGGGCCAACGTCCTGACTTTC,CASSLETGSTSGANVLTF
.,TRBJ1-6,.,TRBV6-5,TGTGCCTCCTCCCCGGGGGGGCTGAATTTGGACCTCCACTTT,CASSPGGLNLDLHF